The next 4 T cell receptor beta chains were all read from a single sample in a study of cytomegalovirus exposure and HLA in healthy donors. It was with 60 Vbeta and 13 Jbeta primers that the PCR ran. Repertoires were generated with immunoSEQ multiplex PCR, while TCRdb's copy carries only in-frame clones and drops some. The sample consists of roughly 160,000 clones, 73% of them appearing once. Material for sequencing was PBMCs. These receptors were collected from a woman aged 18-29 years in good health and CMV-seropositive.

The chain couples TRBV7-2 to TRBJ2-1; a weak D match, TRBD2 (5 bases). Trimming removed 4 bases from V and 8 bases from J, with 15 bases in between. CDR1 is SGHTA, CDR2 FQGNSA, per germline. CDR3 size: 14 residues. CDR3 region: CASSYRDYADEQFF. The CDR3 region has the DNA TGTGCCAGCAGCTACCGGGATTACGCCGATGAGCAGTTCTTC.

This rearrangement joins TRBV6-1 to TRBJ2-3; 7 bases map to TRBD1. Germline CDR1 is MNHNS and CDR2 is SASEGT. The CDR3 totals 16 residues. The J segment lost 2 bases and the V segment lost 2 bases, leaving 7 bases of the junction unmatched. The CDR3 nucleotides read TGTGCCAGCAGTGAATACCGGGACAGCTACACAGATACGCAGTATTTT. The encoded protein is CASSEYRDSYTDTQYF.

Here the CDR3 reads CASSLPLSTGTNVETQYF. CDR3 sequence (DNA): TGTGCCAGCAGTTTACCCCTTTCAACGGGGACAAACGTAGAGACCCAGTACTTC. J is TRBJ2-5 and V is TRBV28; the D gene is possibly TRBD1 (6 bases). Germline-derived CDR1 and CDR2 are MDHEN and SYDVKM. CDR3 length: 18 residues. V was shortened by 2 bases and J by 4 bases, with 23 bases between the two germline ends.

V and J are TRBV12-5 and TRBJ2-6; no clear D gene. This CDR3 has 16 residues. Germline values: CDR1 LGHNT, CDR2 FRNRAP. Deletions cut 0 bases from V and 0 bases from J, with 6 bases between. CDR3 residues: CASGLVPGSGANVLTF. The CDR3 region has the DNA TGTGCTAGTGGTTTGGTACCGGGCTCTGGGGCCAACGTCCTGACTTTC.